This TCR beta chain was sequenced during a study of beta chain features in type 1 diabetes. Study results and limitations: Whether HLA type affects TCRB rearrangement stayed undetermined in the present work.

Comment on this clone: Its antigen is not identified.

Isolation of CD4+ naive, central memory, regulatory and stem cell-like memory cells was achieved by sorting via CD45RO/CCR7/CD25/CD127/CD95/CD27. The isolated RNA, all of it, was reverse transcribed, so expressed TCRB transcripts were what got sequenced. Profiled with immunoSEQ multiplex PCR; TCRdb holds only in-frame clones, not every one. This table holds about 140,000 clones, around a tenth found once. Trimming at V came to 5 bases and at J to 5 bases, leaving 7 bases not matched to a gene. CDR3 length: 15 residues. CDR1 is LGHNT and CDR2 is FRNRAP in the germline V gene. The clonotype originates from a woman between 40 and 55 years old in good health. The chain uses TRBV12-5 and TRBJ2-2; 8 bases map to TRBD1. The material sequenced was central memory CD4+ T cells from blood. The CDR3 DNA reads as TGTGCTAGTGGTAAACAGGGGGTGTTTACCGGGGAGCTGTTTTTT. This translates into CASGKQGVFTGELFF.